This T cell receptor beta chain originates from a study of blood T cell repertoires in COVID-19. Shortly before study entry, within 2 weeks, exposed participants had met a COVID-19 case. Trimming stripped 3 bases from V and 1 base from J, with 9 bases between. CDR1 SNHLY and CDR2 FYNNEI come from the germline V gene. This CDR3 spans 14 amino acids. Sequencing used immunoSEQ multiplex PCR; TCRdb keeps in-frame clones, though not all of them. Found here are around 320,000 clones, more than 90% of them singletons; the top ten hold 3% to 5%. The chain combines TRBV2 with TRBJ1-1, with D hard to call. The sequencing input was PBMCs or T cells enriched from blood (not recorded which). This receptor was identified in a woman in her thirties who had been exposed to COVID-19. The CDR3 protein is CASSDKRWNTEAFF. For the CDR3, the DNA is TGTGCCAGCAGTGATAAGCGGTGGAACACTGAAGCTTTCTTT.